This T cell receptor beta chain was found in a study of cytotoxic CD8 clonotypes in ibrutinib-treated CLL. Libraries were prepared by immunoSEQ multiplex PCR; TCRdb keeps only in-frame clonotypes and omits some of them. The profile shows about 160,000 clones, 81% of them singletons. CDR3 length: 19 residues. Per germline, CDR1 LNHDA and CDR2 SQIVND (reference sequence). Germline trimming cut 9 bases from V and 0 bases from J; bases unmatched to any gene: 14. The chain joins TRBV19 to TRBJ2-4, with TRBD2 matching over 13 bases. The TCR was taken from a human donor with chronic lymphocytic leukemia. Here the sequenced sample was PBMCs, taken after 12 months of ibrutinib treatment. CDR3 bases: TGTGCCAGCACCCCCGGGACTAGCGGGACGTCGCTAGCCAAAAACATTCAGTACTTC. This translates into CASTPGTSGTSLAKNIQYF.